This TCR beta chain emerged from a study of T cells in tuberculosis. Overall study findings and caveats: The stringent gate may have excluded weak CD1B-GMM tetramer binders.

Germline-derived CDR1 and CDR2 are LGHNT and FRNRAP. The CDR3 is 15 residues long. The ends were cut back, 1 base at V and 5 bases at J, with 15 bases in the middle. Some clones are missing from TCRdb's copy, which holds only in-frame ones; the method was immunoSEQ multiplex PCR. This table has about 59,000 clones, about 76% appearing once. Thawed, overnight-rested PBMC were stained with GMM-loaded CD1B tetramer, viability dye and anti-CD3, then sorted. CD1B tetramers were loaded with Rhodococcus equi-derived C32 glucose monomycolate. Before cryopreservation, the sorted PBMC lost their CD14-expressing monocytes. Tetramer-negative cells, around 92,000 per donor, were also sorted.

This receptor was obtained from an adult woman with latent tuberculosis. The chain carries TRBV12-5 and TRBJ2-7, with D possibly TRBD1 on 6 matching bases. Material: CD1b-GMM tetramer-negative cells sorted from PBMCs. CDR3 sequence reads: CASGLAHREQNEQYF. Here the CDR3 DNA reads TGTGCTAGTGGTTTGGCCCACAGGGAGCAGAACGAGCAGTACTTC.